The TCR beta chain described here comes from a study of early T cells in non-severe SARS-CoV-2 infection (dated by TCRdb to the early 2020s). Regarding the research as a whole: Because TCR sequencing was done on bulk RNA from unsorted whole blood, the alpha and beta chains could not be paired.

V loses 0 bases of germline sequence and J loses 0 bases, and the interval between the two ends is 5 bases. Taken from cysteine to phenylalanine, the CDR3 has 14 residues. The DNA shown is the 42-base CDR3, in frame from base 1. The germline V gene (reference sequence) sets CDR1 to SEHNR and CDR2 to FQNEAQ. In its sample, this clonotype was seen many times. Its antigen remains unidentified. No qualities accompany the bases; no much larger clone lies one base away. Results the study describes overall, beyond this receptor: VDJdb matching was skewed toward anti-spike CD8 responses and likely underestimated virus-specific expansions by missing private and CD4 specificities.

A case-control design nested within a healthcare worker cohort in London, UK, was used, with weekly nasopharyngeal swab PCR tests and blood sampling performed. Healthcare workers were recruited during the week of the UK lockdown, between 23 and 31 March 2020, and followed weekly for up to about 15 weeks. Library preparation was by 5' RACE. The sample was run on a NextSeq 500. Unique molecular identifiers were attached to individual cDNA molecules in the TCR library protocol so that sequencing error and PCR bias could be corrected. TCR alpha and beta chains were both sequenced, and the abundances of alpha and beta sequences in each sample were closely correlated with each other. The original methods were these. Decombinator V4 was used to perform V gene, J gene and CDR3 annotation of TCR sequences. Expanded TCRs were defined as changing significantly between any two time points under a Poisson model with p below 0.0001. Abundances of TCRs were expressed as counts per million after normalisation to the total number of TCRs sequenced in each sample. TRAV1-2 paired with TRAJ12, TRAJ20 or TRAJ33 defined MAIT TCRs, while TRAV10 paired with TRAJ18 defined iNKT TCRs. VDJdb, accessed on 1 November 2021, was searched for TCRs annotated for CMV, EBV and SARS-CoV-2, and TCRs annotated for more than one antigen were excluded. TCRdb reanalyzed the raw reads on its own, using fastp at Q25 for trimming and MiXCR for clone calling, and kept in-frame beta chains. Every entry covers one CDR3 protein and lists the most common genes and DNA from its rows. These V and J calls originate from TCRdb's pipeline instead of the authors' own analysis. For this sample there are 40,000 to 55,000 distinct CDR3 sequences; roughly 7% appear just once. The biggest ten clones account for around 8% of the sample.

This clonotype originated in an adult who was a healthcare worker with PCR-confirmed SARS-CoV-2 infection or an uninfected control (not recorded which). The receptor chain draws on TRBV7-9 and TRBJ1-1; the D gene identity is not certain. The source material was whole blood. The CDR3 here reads CASSLATVNTEAFF. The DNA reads TGTGCCAGCAGCTTAGCGACGGTGAACACTGAAGCTTTCTTT.